Listed below are T cell receptor beta chains from one sample, sequenced in a study of cytomegalovirus exposure and HLA in healthy donors. Sequenced by immunoSEQ multiplex PCR; TCRdb stores in-frame clones only, minus some. Counted here are some 110,000 clones, approximately 72% occurring once; the ten biggest clones make up more than 1.5%. Sequencing was done on a sample of PBMCs. The receptors stem from a man in his late teens or twenties in good health and CMV-seronegative. Each CDR3 is given with its conserved first and last residue. The D gene is left open where the match is weak. The listing skips clone size in some rows; elsewhere it reads once, few, many or a size class.

V	D	J	size	DNA	CDR3
TRBV7-2	NA	TRBJ2-1	NA	TGTGCCAGCAGCCAGGTATTAGCGAATGAGCAGTTCTTC	CASSQVLANEQFF
TRBV6-5	TRBD1	TRBJ1-5	NA	TGTGCCAGCGGAGGGGGCGGCCAGCCCCAGCATTTT	CASGGGGQPQHF
TRBV13	TRBD2	TRBJ2-2	few	TGTGCCAGCAGCTTAAGGTCCGGGGGGGCGTACACCGGGGAGCTGTTTTTT	CASSLRSGGAYTGELFF
TRBV6-5	NA	TRBJ1-1	NA	TGTGCCCGCAGTTACTCGATGCTGGGGCCTTACACTGAAGCTTTCTTT	CARSYSMLGPYTEAFF
TRBV7-3	TRBD1	TRBJ2-5	once	TGTGCCAGCAGCTTATGGCCAGGGGGCCAAGAGACCCAGTACTTC	CASSLWPGGQETQYF
TRBV19	NA	TRBJ1-5	few	TGTGCCAGTAGTAGCCGGAGGGGCCCTGGTCAGCCCCAGCATTTT	CASSSRRGPGQPQHF
TRBV27	TRBD2	TRBJ2-7	NA	TGTGCCAGCAGTTTCGGACTAGCGGGAGTTATCGAGCAGTACTTC	CASSFGLAGVIEQYF
TRBV28	TRBD1	TRBJ1-1	NA	TGTGCCAGCAGTCTACCGGGACAGGGGAACACTGAAGCTTTCTTT	CASSLPGQGNTEAFF
TRBV9	TRBD1	TRBJ1-2	few	TGTGCCAGCAGCGTAGCGGTCAGGGGGCGCGATGGCTACACCTTC	CASSVAVRGRDGYTF
TRBV7-6	TRBD1	TRBJ2-1	NA	TGTGCCAGCAGCTTGAGTGGACAGGGGAGGCGGACTGGCTCCTACAATGAGCAGTTCTTC	CASSLSGQGRRTGSYNEQFF
TRBV27	TRBD2	TRBJ2-5	NA	TGTGCCAGCAGTCCTAGCGGGGGGCTAGGGGAGACCCAGTACTTC	CASSPSGGLGETQYF
TRBV2	TRBD1	TRBJ2-7	NA	TGTGCCAGCAGTGTTATTATAGGGACAGGGAGCGAGCAGTACTTC	CASSVIIGTGSEQYF
TRBV28	NA	TRBJ1-2	NA	TGTGCCAGCAGTTTATCGGGCTATGGCTACACCTTC	CASSLSGYGYTF
TRBV6-5	NA	TRBJ2-7	NA	TGTGCCAGACAGGGACACTTCTACGAGCAGTACTTC	CARQGHFYEQYF
TRBV18	NA	TRBJ2-6	NA	TGTGCCAGCTCACCCTCAGGAATACCTGGGGCCAACGTCCTGACTTTC	CASSPSGIPGANVLTF
TRBV7-8	TRBD1	TRBJ1-5	NA	TGTGCCAGCAGCCCTACAGGGGGCAGACAGCCCCAGCATTTT	CASSPTGGRQPQHF
TRBV18	NA	TRBJ1-5	NA	TGTGCCAGCTCCCCCAGGGGATCCCAGCCCCAGCATTTT	CASSPRGSQPQHF
TRBV30	TRBD1	TRBJ1-2	NA	TGTGCCTGGGAAGGGACAGATTTTAATGGCTACCCCTTC	CAWEGTDFNGYPF
TRBV25-1	TRBD2	TRBJ2-5	NA	TGTGCCAGCAGTTTAGCGGGAGGTCCCCAAGAGACCCAGTACTTC	CASSLAGGPQETQYF
TRBV28	NA	TRBJ2-7	NA	TGTGCCAGCAGTAACCCTCCGGGGTTAGCCACCGAGCAGTACTTC	CASSNPPGLATEQYF
TRBV5-1	TRBD1	TRBJ1-2	NA	TGCGCCAGCAGCTTGGGCTTCTCCTCAGGACAGGGATATGGCTACACCTTC	CASSLGFSSGQGYGYTF
TRBV7-9	NA	TRBJ2-4	NA	TGTGCCAGCAGCCCGGCCTCACAGGGAACCCTAGCCAAAAACATTCAGTACTTC	CASSPASQGTLAKNIQYF
TRBV11-2	NA	TRBJ2-4	NA	TGTGCCAGCAGTTCCAGGGGCCTGACCAAAAACATTCAGTACTTC	CASSSRGLTKNIQYF
TRBV5-5	TRBD1	TRBJ1-1	NA	TGTGCCAGCAGCTTCAGACAGGGGATTGAAGCTTTCTTT	CASSFRQGIEAFF
TRBV11-2	TRBD1	TRBJ1-2	NA	TGTGCCAGCAGCTTAGAACAGGGGATGGGTGGCTACACCTTC	CASSLEQGMGGYTF
TRBV28	TRBD1	TRBJ1-2	NA	TGTGCCAGCAGTTTGACGCACAGGGGATATGGCTACACCTTC	CASSLTHRGYGYTF
TRBV4-1	NA	TRBJ2-1	few	TGCGCCAGCAGCGTAATAATATCCTACAATGAGCAGTTCTTC	CASSVIISYNEQFF
TRBV28	TRBD2	TRBJ2-5	NA	TGTGCCAGCAGTTTTGGAGGGGCTAGCGGGAGCCGGGAGACCCAGTACTTC	CASSFGGASGSRETQYF
TRBV27	TRBD1	TRBJ2-7	NA	TGTGCCAGCAAACGGACAGGGTTCTACGAGCAGTACTTC	CASKRTGFYEQYF
TRBV29-1	TRBD2	TRBJ2-3	NA	TGCAGCGTTGCCTCGGCTAGCGGGAGGGATACAGATACGCAGTATTTT	CSVASASGRDTDTQYF
TRBV30	TRBD1	TRBJ2-4	NA	TGTGCCTGGAGTAGGACAGGGGGCGGGCTAGCCAAAAACATTCAGTACTTC	CAWSRTGGGLAKNIQYF
TRBV7-9	TRBD2	TRBJ2-3	NA	TGTGCCAGCAGCTTGACGACTAGCTGGGGAGGCACAGATACGCAGTATTTT	CASSLTTSWGGTDTQYF
TRBV2	TRBD2	TRBJ2-1	few	TGTGCCAGCAGTGCGGGACTAGCGGGGCGCAATGAGCAGTTCTTC	CASSAGLAGRNEQFF
TRBV28	NA	TRBJ2-5	once	TGTGCCAGCAGTTCCTGGGGCAGACAAGAGACCCAGTACTTC	CASSSWGRQETQYF
TRBV5-6	NA	TRBJ1-1	NA	TGTGCCAGCAGCTTGGTTGGAGGGAGGGAGGAAGCTTTCTTT	CASSLVGGREEAFF
TRBV5-3	NA	TRBJ1-1	few	TGTGCCAGAAGCTTGAGGGGGGGGGTCCCGAACACTGAAGCTTTCTTT	CARSLRGGVPNTEAFF
TRBV7-8	TRBD2	TRBJ2-1	few	TGTGCCAGCAGCTTAGTCTCGCTCCTGACTAGCGGGCTTAGCTACAATGAGCAGTTCTTC	CASSLVSLLTSGLSYNEQFF
TRBV7-7	NA	TRBJ2-5	once	TGTGCCAGCAGCTTTATAGTTACGGAGACCCAGTACTTC	CASSFIVTETQYF
TRBV28	NA	TRBJ2-5	NA	TGTGCCACGGAGGGGGGGGGCCAAGAGACCCAGTACTTC	CATEGGGQETQYF
TRBV9	NA	TRBJ2-3	NA	TGTGCCAGCAGCGTGGAGACTACCGTCTACACAGATGCGCAGTATTTT	CASSVETTVYTDAQYF
TRBV10-3	NA	TRBJ2-1	NA	TGTGCCATCAGTGAGGGGCTCGGGGTGGGTGAGCAGTTCTTC	CAISEGLGVGEQFF
TRBV7-8	NA	TRBJ2-3	NA	TGTGCCAGCAGCCTCACAGATACGCAGTATTTT	CASSLTDTQYF
TRBV5-4	NA	TRBJ2-7	NA	TGTGCCAGCAGCCCCGTCGGGGGCGAGCAGTACTTC	CASSPVGGEQYF
TRBV5-6	NA	TRBJ1-1	NA	TGTGCCAGCAGCTTGTACCCAGGTAGGATCACTGAAGCTTTCTTT	CASSLYPGRITEAFF
TRBV6-1	NA	TRBJ2-7	few	TGTGCCAGCATTAGGCGGGCCGTCTCCTACGAGCAGTACTTC	CASIRRAVSYEQYF
TRBV29-1	TRBD1	TRBJ2-7	NA	TGCAGCGTGGTCTACGACAGGGGGCGCGCCTACGAGCAGTACTTC	CSVVYDRGRAYEQYF
TRBV9	NA	TRBJ2-3	NA	TGTGCCAGCAGCACCCGGACGGGGACAGATACGCAGTATTTT	CASSTRTGTDTQYF
TRBV28	NA	TRBJ2-7	once	TGTGCCAGCAGTTTATTCGGGGAGCAGTACTTC	CASSLFGEQYF
TRBV5-1	NA	TRBJ1-4	few	TGCGCCAGCAGCCAGGGCACGAATGAAAAACTGTTTTTT	CASSQGTNEKLFF